The source of this T cell receptor (beta chain) is a study of Tregs in tolerant kidney transplant recipients. Method: immunoSEQ multiplex PCR; TCRdb's copy keeps in-frame clones and lacks some. The table lists some 57,000 clones, over 80% of them singletons. From germline, CDR1 is SGHVT and CDR2 SQSDAQ. The CDR3 is 17 amino acids. Trimming pared 6 bases from V and 2 bases from J, leaving 20 bases between. The nonmyeloablative bone marrow transplants came from related graft donors, with transient mixed chimerism. The source was CD8+ T cells from blood (PBMCs), collected 24 months after the transplant. This chain links TRBV7-4 with TRBJ2-4, with TRBD1 as a possible D gene (5 bases). The sequence derives from a human patient who received a combined kidney and bone marrow transplant. Some T cells could come from the graft donor. In DNA, the CDR3 is TGTGCCAGCAGACAATCCGAAGGGGTCGTAACCAAAAACATTCAGTACTTC. This codes for CASRQSEGVVTKNIQYF.